The 5 T cell receptor beta chains below were found in one sample sequenced in a study of blood T cells in healthy people across ages. A sample-barcoded 5' primer and a J-beta primer mix were used in a second PCR of roughly 7 to 11 cycles. TCRdb used MiXCR to reprocess the 5' RACE reads, holding one entry per CDR3 protein. Altogether over a million distinct CDR3 sequences are present, around 43% being singletons, with the ten largest covering under 20%. Sequencing input: blood. These receptors originate from a woman aged 60-75 years in good health.

The rearrangement joins TRBV20-1 to TRBJ1-1, with unresolved D. V lost 8 bases to trimming and J lost 3 bases, with 10 bases between them. The CDR3 consists of 11 residues. Germline V gene lookup returns CDR1 DFQATT and CDR2 SNEGSKA (reference sequence). The DNA for the CDR3 is TGCAGTACCACACTTTACACTGAAGCTTTCTTT. It specifies CSTTLYTEAFF.

This clonotype has only a few counts. This rearrangement joins TRBV11-1 to TRBJ2-1; D unclear. The length of the CDR3 is 12 residues. The germline V and J ends were trimmed by 5 bases and 5 bases, with 7 bases remaining between them. Germline CDR1 is SGHAT and CDR2 is FQDESV (reference sequence). CDR3 protein: CASSQSHNEQFF. For the CDR3, the DNA is TGTGCCAGCAGCCAATCCCACAATGAGCAGTTCTTC.

V usage is TRBV4-1 and J usage is TRBJ2-1, with TRBD2 as a possible D gene (6 bases). Trimming took off 0 bases at V and 2 bases at J, with 14 bases between the two ends. The CDR3 sequence is 17 residues long. Germline-derived CDR1 and CDR2 are MGHRA and YSYEKL. In DNA form, the CDR3 reads TGCGCCAGCAGCCAAGATCCGCGGGGCCATACCTACAATGAGCAGTTCTTC. It is translated as CASSQDPRGHTYNEQFF.

This clonotype came up a few times. J is TRBJ2-7 and V is TRBV21-1; the table's D call TRBD1 went unverified against the DNA. TRBV21-1 is a pseudogene. The CDR3 contains 16 residues. CDR3 sequence (DNA): TGTGCCAGCAGCAAAGGCTCCCGACAGGGCCACTACGAGCAGTACTTC. Translation gives CASSKGSRQGHYEQYF.

The J gene is TRBJ2-2, the V gene TRBV28; no clear D gene. V gave up 8 bases and J gave up 5 bases, with 9 bases separating them. The CDR3 is 12 amino acids. Germline-derived CDR1 and CDR2 are MDHEN and SYDVKM. CDR3 in DNA: TGTGCCAGCCGCCTTTTAACCGGGGAGCTGTTTTTT. Its protein product is CASRLLTGELFF. The whole variable domain, remainder taken from reference TRBV28 and TRBJ2-2, is DVKVTQSSRYLVKRTGEKVFLECVQDMDHENMFWYRQDPGLGLRLIYFSYDVKMKEKGDIPEGYSVSREKKERFSLILESASTNQTSMYLCASRLLTGELFFGEGSRLTVL.